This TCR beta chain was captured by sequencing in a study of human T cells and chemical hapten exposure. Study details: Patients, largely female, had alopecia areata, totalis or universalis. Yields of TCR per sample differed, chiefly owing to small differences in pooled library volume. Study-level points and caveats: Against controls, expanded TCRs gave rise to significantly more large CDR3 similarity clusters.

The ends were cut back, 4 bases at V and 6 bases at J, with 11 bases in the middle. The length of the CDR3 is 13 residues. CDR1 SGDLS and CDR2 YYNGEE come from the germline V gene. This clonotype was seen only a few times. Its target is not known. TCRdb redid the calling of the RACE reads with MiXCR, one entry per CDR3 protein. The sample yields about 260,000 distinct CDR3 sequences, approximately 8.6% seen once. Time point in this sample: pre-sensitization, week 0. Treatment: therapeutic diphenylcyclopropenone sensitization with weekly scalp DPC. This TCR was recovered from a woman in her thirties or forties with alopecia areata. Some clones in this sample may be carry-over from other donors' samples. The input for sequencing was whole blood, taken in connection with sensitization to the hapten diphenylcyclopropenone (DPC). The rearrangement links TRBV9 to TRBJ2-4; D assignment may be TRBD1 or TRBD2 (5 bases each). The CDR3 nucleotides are TGTGCCAGCAGCTCTGGGGACCTAAACATTCAGTACTTC. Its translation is CASSSGDLNIQYF.